Described below is a single T cell receptor beta chain sequence and its context. MiXCR was run by TCRdb on the RT-PCR reads, yielding one entry per CDR3 protein. This table holds about 680,000 distinct CDR3 sequences, approximately 15% found once. The CDR3 runs 16 residues. CDR1 and CDR2 from the germline V gene are SGHTA and FQGNSA. V was trimmed by 5 bases and J by 2 bases, leaving 17 bases between them. The gene calls are TRBV7-2 and TRBJ2-3; a weak D match, TRBD2 (6 bases). This TCR was sampled from a female donor in good health, serving as a healthy control. Sequencing was performed on memory CD4+ T cells from blood. The CDR3 reads CASSINSGVHTDTQYF. The DNA for the CDR3 is TGTGCCAGCAGCATAAATAGCGGAGTACACACAGATACGCAGTATTTT.